Listed here is a single TCR beta chain. The data were obtained in a study of blood T cell repertoires in COVID-19. Assay used: immunoSEQ multiplex PCR; TCRdb lists only in-frame clones, some missing. The table has approximately 440,000 clones, less than 95% seen once. The CDR3 length is 13 residues. The ends were cut back, 10 bases at V and 0 bases at J, with 12 bases in the middle. CDR1 is SNHLY, CDR2 FYNNEI, per germline. The clonotype comes from a man aged 18 to 29 who had recovered from COVID-19. Source material: PBMCs or T cells enriched from blood (not recorded which). The V call is TRBV2, the J call TRBJ1-1, with no clear D. CDR3 sequence reads: CAKERNVNTEAFF. DNA of the CDR3: TGTGCCAAAGAGAGGAACGTGAACACTGAAGCTTTCTTT.